The clone carrying this T cell receptor (beta chain) has at least ten counts. What it binds is not known. Trimming cost V 4 bases and J 2 bases; bases outside gene matches: 0. This CDR3 is built from 15 residues. The record originates from a study of T cells in Graves' hyperthyroidism and ophthalmopathy. At the level of the study: Prior to any treatment, at the point of initial diagnosis, peripheral blood was collected. Overall study results and limits: Ophthalmopathy was model-predicted a median about 6.7 months pre-onset.

TCR beta CDR3 sequences were amplified from RNA transcripts. The HTBI primer set was used in a first-round RT-PCR of the TCR CDR3. TCRdb processed the multiplex PCR reads anew with MiXCR; each CDR3 protein has one entry. Of about 340,000 distinct CDR3 sequences detected, around 20% appear once; the ten largest clones hold around 45%. Out of roughly 9.1 ml of fresh peripheral blood came the PBMCs. The source of this sequence is a woman between 50 and 59 years old with Graves' hyperthyroidism. V and J are TRBV12-3 or TRBV12-4 and TRBJ2-1, with 12 positions matching TRBD1. Input material: blood. Here the CDR3 reads CASSWDRGPYNEQFF. For the CDR3, the DNA is TGTGCCAGCAGTTGGGACAGGGGGCCCTACAATGAGCAGTTCTTC.